What follows are 18 T cell receptor beta chains derived from one specimen sequenced in a study of blood T cells in healthy people across ages. Through a sample-barcoded 5' primer and a J-beta primer mix, a second PCR was run for roughly 6 to 11 cycles. TCRdb re-derived calls from the 5' RACE reads in MiXCR, one entry per CDR3 protein. The sample consists of about 1.8 million distinct CDR3 sequences, roughly 52% of them appearing once. What was sequenced was blood. The receptors were gathered from a middle-aged woman in good health.

V usage is TRBV2 and J usage is TRBJ2-1; TRBD2 aligns across 10 bases. J was trimmed by 2 bases and V by 6 bases; bases with no gene match: 13. The germline gives CDR1 SNHLY, CDR2 FYNNEI. The CDR3 extends over 18 amino acids. The CDR3 here is CASRTPLGSGGAYNEQFF. DNA of the CDR3: TGTGCCAGCAGGACCCCTCTCGGGAGCGGGGGGGCCTACAATGAGCAGTTCTTC.

The V gene is TRBV6-5, the J gene TRBJ2-3, with unresolved D. Trimming shortened V by 5 bases and J by 5 bases, and 14 bases separated the two germline ends. The CDR3 spans 14 residues. CDR1 and CDR2 (germline): MNHEY, SVGAGI. CDR3 amino acids: CASSDPMWLDTQYF. The CDR3 DNA reads as TGTGCCAGCAGTGACCCTATGTGGTTAGATACGCAGTATTTT.

The chain recombines TRBV7-2 with TRBJ1-6; maybe TRBD1 (5 bases). Per germline, CDR1 SGHTA and CDR2 FQGNSA. CDR3 size: 16 residues. V was trimmed by 4 bases and J by 5 bases, leaving 15 bases between them. The CDR3 DNA sequence: TGTGCCAGCAGCTCAGCCTTTCCGGGGGATAATTCACCCCTCCACTTT. Protein sequence: CASSSAFPGDNSPLHF.

The chain links TRBV2 to TRBJ1-4; weak D call: TRBD1 (5 bases). This CDR3 has 10 amino acids. Deletions cut 10 bases from V and 13 bases from J, with 13 bases between. CDR1 is SNHLY, CDR2 FYNNEI, per germline. CDR3 sequence: CANGAQRLFF. In DNA, the CDR3 is TGTGCCAACGGGGCCCAACGACTGTTTTTT. The full variable domain, completed using reference TRBV2 and TRBJ1-4, is EPEVTQTPSHQVTQMGQEVILRCVPISNHLYFYWYRQILGQKVEFLVSFYNNEISEKSEIFDDQFSVERPDGSNFTLKIRSTKLEDSAMYFCANGAQRLFFGSGTQLSVL.

The CDR3 nucleotides read TGTGCCAGCAGTTGGAGCGGGGGGTTGGAGACCCAGTACTTC. Protein sequence: CASSWSGGLETQYF. The chain uses TRBV27 and TRBJ2-5, with 9 nucleotides matching TRBD2. With V trimmed by 4 bases and J by 5 bases, 5 bases remained unmatched. The CDR3 is made up of 14 amino acids. Germline CDR1 and CDR2: MNHEY and SMNVEV (reference sequence).

The rearrangement joins TRBV7-9 to TRBJ2-1; TRBD2 matches 12 bases. J was trimmed by 6 bases and V by 8 bases; bases with no gene match: 8. Germline CDR1 SEHNR, CDR2 FQNEAQ (reference sequence). CDR3 length equals 15 residues. The DNA for the CDR3 is TGTGCCAGCGGCCTAGCGGGGGGGCTCATCAATGAGCAGTTCTTC. Translating gives CASGLAGGLINEQFF.

The gene calls are TRBV10-3 and TRBJ2-3, with D perhaps matching TRBD2 (6 bases). V gave up 9 bases and J gave up 5 bases, with 15 bases separating them. Per germline, CDR1 ENHRY and CDR2 SYGVKD. CDR3 length: 13 residues. CDR3 residues: CAIKVSEGDTQYF. Written as DNA, the CDR3 is TGTGCCATTAAGGTCTCGGAGGGAGATACGCAGTATTTT.

In DNA, the CDR3 is TGTGCCAGCAGGCCGGGGACTCATGAAGAGACCCAGTACTTC. Amino acids: CASRPGTHEETQYF. This sequence joins TRBV2 and TRBJ2-4, with D perhaps TRBD2 (6 bases). The J call may be incorrect, as the DNA end agrees better with TRBJ2-5. The CDR3 has 14 amino acids. The germline V gene has CDR1 SNHLY and CDR2 FYNNEI.

This clonotype was seen more than once but under ten times. The genes are TRBV10-3 and TRBJ2-7, with 9 bases lining up with TRBD1. V shed 0 bases and J 2 bases; nucleotides not matched to a gene: 5. Germline CDR1 and CDR2: ENHRY and SYGVKD. This CDR3 is built from 16 residues. The CDR3 spells CAISESGTGKTYEQYF. In DNA form, the CDR3 reads TGTGCCATCAGTGAGTCCGGGACAGGGAAAACCTACGAGCAGTACTTC.

The V call is TRBV11-2, the J call TRBJ2-4, with no clear D. The CDR3 has 14 amino acids. Germline V gives CDR1 SGHAT, CDR2 FQNNGV. V was trimmed by 0 bases and J by 8 bases, leaving 11 bases between them. This CDR3 reads CASSLDPGRDIQYF. Here the CDR3 DNA reads TGTGCCAGCAGCTTAGATCCGGGTCGGGACATTCAGTACTTC. Together with reference TRBV11-2 and TRBJ2-4, the CDR3 gives the full variable domain: EAGVAQSPRYKIIEKRQSVAFWCNPISGHATLYWYQQILGQGPKLLIQFQNNGVVDDSQLPKDRFSAERLKGVDSTLKIQPAKLEDSAVYLCASSLDPGRDIQYFGAGTRLSVL.

V gene TRBV7-2 combines with J gene TRBJ2-5, with D tentatively TRBD2 (6 bases). Germline values: CDR1 SGHTA, CDR2 FQGNSA. CDR3 size: 16 residues. The V gene lost 5 bases and the J gene lost 5 bases, with 21 bases spanning the gap. The CDR3 here is CASSRYSGLPVETQYF. CDR3 in DNA: TGTGCCAGCAGCCGATACAGCGGACTACCTGTCGAGACCCAGTACTTC.

This clonotype was observed a single time. J is TRBJ2-3 and V is TRBV20-1, with D perhaps TRBD2 (6 bases). The CDR3 spans 15 residues. Trimming shortened V by 7 bases and J by 3 bases, and 20 bases separated the two germline ends. The V gene's germline CDR1 is DFQATT and CDR2 SNEGSKA (reference sequence). Written as DNA, the CDR3 is TGCAGTGTTAGTCGGTCGCGGGATCGTACAGATACGCAGTATTTT. Residues: CSVSRSRDRTDTQYF.

This clonotype has a handful of counts. The V call is TRBV4-2, the J call TRBJ2-5, with TRBD2 identical over 11 bases. J was trimmed by 5 bases and V by 0 bases; bases with no gene match: 8. The CDR3 length is 17 residues. Germline loops: CDR1 LGHNA, CDR2 YNFKEQ. The CDR3 sequence is CASSQERTSGGGETQYF. In DNA form, the CDR3 reads TGTGCCAGCAGCCAAGAGCGAACTAGCGGGGGCGGTGAGACCCAGTACTTC.

V is TRBV6-2 or TRBV6-3 and J is TRBJ2-3, with 8 bases that match TRBD2. The length of the CDR3 is 16 residues. V lost 0 bases and J lost 1; bases outside the gene matches: 3. The germline CDR1 and CDR2 sequences are MNHEY and SVGEGT. CDR3 residues: CASSYSAGGGTDTQYF. CDR3 coding DNA: TGTGCCAGCAGTTACTCGGCGGGGGGAGGCACAGATACGCAGTATTTT.

This clonotype was observed a handful of times. The chain links TRBV9 to TRBJ2-4, with D maybe TRBD2 (5 bases). V dropped 3 bases and J dropped 7 bases, with 14 bases sitting between them. Germline loops: CDR1 SGDLS, CDR2 YYNGEE. This CDR3 contains 14 residues. CDR3 DNA sequence: TGTGCCAGCAGCGCCCTCTCTACGGGGAACATTCAGTACTTC. Translated: CASSALSTGNIQYF.

The gene calls are TRBV20-1 and TRBJ2-5; no clear D. The CDR3 totals 16 residues. Looked up from germline, CDR1 is DFQATT and CDR2 is SNEGSKA (reference sequence). The ends were cut back, 0 bases at V and 1 base at J, with 15 bases in the middle. In DNA form, the CDR3 reads TGCAGTGCTAGAGATTTTAATTGGAGAAGCCAAGAGACCCAGTACTTC. It yields the protein CSARDFNWRSQETQYF.

The chain links TRBV2 to TRBJ2-3; 14 nucleotides agree with TRBD2. The V segment lost 6 bases and the J segment 5 bases; nucleotides outside the gene matches: 4. This CDR3 is 15 amino acids long. Germline CDR1 and CDR2: SNHLY and FYNNEI. CDR3 nucleotides: TGTGCCAGCAGACCTGGACTAGCGGGAGGAGATACGCAGTATTTT. It is translated as CASRPGLAGGDTQYF.

On this clonotype itself: The junction shows a germline mismatch at one end, possibly a read error. This chain connects TRBV7-2 to TRBJ2-1, with TRBD2 identical over 9 bases. This CDR3 has 15 residues. In germline, CDR1 is SGHTA, CDR2 FQGNSA. This CDR3 is CASNNPSGTYKEQFF. The CDR3 nucleotides are TGTGCCAGCAATAACCCTAGCGGGACTTACAAGGAGCAGTTCTTC.